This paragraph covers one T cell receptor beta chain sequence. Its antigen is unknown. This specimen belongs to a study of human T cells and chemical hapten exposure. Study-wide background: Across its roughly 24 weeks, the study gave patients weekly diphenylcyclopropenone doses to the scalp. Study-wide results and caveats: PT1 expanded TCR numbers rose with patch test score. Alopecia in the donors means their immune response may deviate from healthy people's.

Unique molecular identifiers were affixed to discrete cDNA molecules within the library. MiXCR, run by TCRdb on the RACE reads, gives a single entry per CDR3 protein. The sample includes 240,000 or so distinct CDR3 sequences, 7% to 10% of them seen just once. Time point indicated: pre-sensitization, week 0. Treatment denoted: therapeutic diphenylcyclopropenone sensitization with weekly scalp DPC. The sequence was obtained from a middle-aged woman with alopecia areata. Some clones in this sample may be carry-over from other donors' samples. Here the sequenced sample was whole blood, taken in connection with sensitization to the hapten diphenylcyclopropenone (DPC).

This CDR3 is CASSQSPAGSTNEKLFF. CDR3 in DNA: TGTGCCAGCAGCCAGTCCCCGGCAGGCTCAACTAATGAAAAACTGTTTTTT. This rearrangement joins TRBV4-2 to TRBJ1-4; D is uncertain. V was clipped by 3 bases and J by 0 bases, with 14 bases between them. The germline V gene has CDR1 LGHNA and CDR2 YNFKEQ. The CDR3 loop spans 17 amino acids.